This TCR beta chain derives from a study of identical twins. Study-level points and caveats: Abundant beta clonotypes from cord blood bore fewer insertions; memory repertoires lacked this pattern.

Ten or more counts support this clonotype. The target antigen is unknown. TCRdb fed the 5' RACE reads into MiXCR, producing one record per CDR3 protein. The sample contains about 220,000 distinct CDR3 sequences, approximately 6.8% of which appear only once. The CDR3 contains 14 residues. The V segment lost 4 bases and the J segment 2 bases; nucleotides outside the gene matches: 4. CDR1 is SGHRS, CDR2 YFSETQ, per germline. The data were also submitted as part of a second study, on yellow fever vaccine responses in identical twins.

What was sequenced was CD8+ T cells sorted from blood. The rearrangement uses TRBV5-1 and TRBJ2-3; TRBD2 matches 7 bases. This TCR came from a woman under 30 in good health. The CDR3 reads CASSVSGPTDTQYF. In nucleotides, the CDR3 is TGCGCCAGCAGCGTTAGCGGGCCCACAGATACGCAGTATTTT.